The rows below give T cell receptor beta chains drawn from one sample of a study of T cells in Graves' hyperthyroidism and ophthalmopathy. TCRdb fed the multiplex PCR reads into MiXCR, producing one record per CDR3 protein. This table has 550,000 to 700,000 distinct CDR3 sequences, 40% to 55% appearing once. Sequencing input: peripheral blood or thyroid tissue (not recorded which). All receptors come from an adult woman with Graves' disease, either hyperthyroidism or ophthalmopathy (not recorded which). Each CDR3 is given with its conserved first and last residue. The D gene is left open where the match is weak. Clone size is not always given. Where it is, it says once, few, many or a class for expanded clones.

>.|.|TRBV5-6|TRBJ2-2
CASRGLPRELFF
TGTGCCAGCCGAGGTCTGCCGAGGGAGCTGTTTTTT
>.|.|TRBV12-3/TRBV12-4|TRBJ1-3
CASTPSDTIYF
TGTGCCAGCACCCCTTCGGACACCATATATTTT
>many|.|TRBV20-1|TRBJ1-2
CSANSWNYGYTF
TGCAGTGCTAACTCCTGGAACTATGGCTACACCTTC
>.|.|TRBV7-9|TRBJ2-7
CASSPGTIYGYEQYF
TGTGCCAGCAGCCCCGGGACCATCTACGGGTACGAGCAGTACTTC
>.|TRBD1|TRBV9|TRBJ1-1
CASSVAGTANTEAFF
TGTGCCAGCAGCGTAGCCGGGACAGCGAACACTGAAGCTTTCTTT
>few|.|TRBV4-2|TRBJ2-6
CASSQGTGANVLTF
TGTGCCAGCAGCCAGGGGACTGGGGCCAACGTCCTGACTTTC
>.|TRBD1|TRBV7-2|TRBJ2-5
CASSLTGQGVIQETQYF
TGTGCCAGCAGCCTAACTGGACAGGGGGTGATCCAAGAGACCCAGTACTTC
>many|.|TRBV28|TRBJ1-5
CASSLTGQQPQHF
TGTGCCAGCAGTTTGACAGGTCAGCAGCCCCAGCATTTT
>few|.|TRBV30|TRBJ1-1
CAWSVPGERATEAFF
TGTGCCTGGAGTGTACCGGGTGAGAGAGCCACTGAAGCTTTCTTT
>few|TRBD1|TRBV30|TRBJ1-1
CAWGQGETEAFF
TGTGCCTGGGGACAGGGGGAGACTGAAGCTTTCTTT
>.|.|TRBV2|TRBJ2-5
CASKRRFGKETQYF
TGTGCCAGCAAACGGAGGTTCGGCAAAGAGACCCAGTACTTC
>many|TRBD2|TRBV5-1|TRBJ2-7
CASTSPGLASEQYF
TGCGCCAGCACCTCTCCGGGACTAGCGTCCGAGCAGTACTTC
>few|.|TRBV20-1|TRBJ2-6
CSASDQPGANVLTF
TGCAGTGCTAGTGACCAGCCTGGGGCCAACGTCCTGACTTTC
>.|.|TRBV29-1|TRBJ1-1
CSVVAGLEAFF
TGCAGCGTTGTAGCGGGGCTCGAAGCTTTCTTT
>few|.|TRBV30|TRBJ1-4
CAWSVRSEKLFF
TGTGCCTGGAGTGTACGGTCGGAAAAACTGTTTTTT
>many|TRBD1|TRBV11-2|TRBJ1-5
CASSPGQGIDQPQHF
TGTGCCAGCAGCCCGGGACAGGGGATAGACCAGCCCCAGCATTTT
>many|TRBD2|TRBV2|TRBJ2-5
CASRGLVGETQYF
TGTGCCAGCCGTGGACTAGTGGGGGAGACCCAGTACTTC
>many|TRBD2|TRBV19|TRBJ2-7
CASRVGLAASYEQYF
TGTGCCAGTAGGGTTGGACTAGCGGCCTCCTACGAGCAGTACTTC
>many|.|TRBV28|TRBJ2-7
CASTRGGGYEQYF
TGTGCCAGCACCCGAGGAGGGGGCTACGAGCAGTACTTC
>.|.|TRBV15|TRBJ1-1
CATSSSSRGSAEAFF
TGTGCCACCAGCAGTTCTAGCAGGGGAAGCGCTGAAGCTTTCTTT
>few|.|TRBV28|TRBJ2-7
CASSLLGTVGPSYEQYF
TGTGCCAGCAGTTTATTGGGGACGGTCGGGCCTTCCTACGAGCAGTACTTC
>.|.|TRBV5-6|TRBJ2-6
CASSRGWHGANVLTF
TGTGCCAGCAGCAGAGGGTGGCACGGGGCCAACGTCCTGACTTTC
>.|.|TRBV19|TRBJ2-2
CAWYSGGLGGELFF
TGTGCCTGGTACTCGGGCGGCTTGGGCGGGGAGCTGTTTTTT
>.|.|TRBV15|TRBJ1-6
CATSSDPINSPLHF
TGTGCCACCAGCAGTGATCCTATTAATTCACCCCTCCACTTT
>many|TRBD1|TRBV12-5|TRBJ1-3
CASGSGQAGNTIYF
TGTGCTAGTGGTTCCGGACAGGCTGGAAACACCATATATTTT
>.|.|TRBV28|TRBJ2-2
CASSLRRGYTGELFF
TGTGCCAGCAGTTTAAGAAGGGGGTACACCGGGGAGCTGTTTTTT
>.|.|TRBV2|TRBJ2-2
CASVEDRGSGELFF
TGTGCCAGCGTTGAAGATAGAGGTTCCGGGGAGCTGTTTTTT
>many|.|TRBV7-9|TRBJ1-1
CASTPSRGAGVNTEAFF
TGTGCCAGCACTCCTAGCCGGGGCGCGGGGGTGAACACTGAAGCTTTCTTT
>once|.|TRBV21-1|TRBJ1-1
CASSTSRQGNTEAFF
TGTGCCAGCAGCACCTCCAGACAGGGGAACACTGAAGCTTTCTTT
>.|.|TRBV12-3/TRBV12-4|TRBJ1-1
CASSLGRRTIEAFF
TGTGCCAGCAGCCTAGGACGCAGAACAATTGAAGCCTTCTTT
>.|.|TRBV7-2|TRBJ2-2
CASALLVGELFF
TGTGCCAGCGCGTTATTGGTCGGGGAGCTGTTTTTT
>.|TRBD2|TRBV30|TRBJ2-7
CAWSTSGIYEQYF
TGTGCCTGGAGTACTAGCGGGATCTACGAGCAGTACTTC
>many|TRBD1|TRBV9|TRBJ1-6
CARDLGTENNSPLHF
TGTGCCAGGGATCTCGGGACAGAGAATAATTCACCCCTCCACTTT
>many|TRBD1|TRBV12-3/TRBV12-4|TRBJ1-2
CASSLRADRAAYGYTF
TGTGCCAGCAGTTTAAGGGCCGACAGGGCCGCCTATGGCTACACCTTC
>many|.|TRBV4-2|TRBJ2-7
CASSQGLSGGYEQYF
TGTGCCAGCAGCCAAGGCCTTAGCGGTGGCTACGAGCAGTACTTC
>many|TRBD1|TRBV5-6|TRBJ1-3
CASSRLGQGRISGNTIYF
TGTGCCAGCAGCCGTCTAGGACAGGGACGAATTTCTGGAAACACCATATATTTT
>.|.|TRBV2|TRBJ1-5
CASSPGRLGLSPQLQHF
TGTGCCAGCTCACCTGGGCGGTTGGGGCTTTCCCCTCAGCTCCAGCATTTT
>few|TRBD1|TRBV7-8|TRBJ2-5
CASSGTGEETQYF
TGTGCCAGCAGCGGGACAGGGGAAGAGACCCAGTACTTC
>many|.|TRBV6-6|TRBJ1-3
CASRTTINSGNTIYF
TGTGCCAGCAGAACGACAATCAACTCTGGAAACACCATATATTTT
>once|.|TRBV18|TRBJ2-7
CASSPPGRGVGEQYF
TGTGCCAGCTCACCACCCGGCAGGGGAGTGGGCGAGCAGTACTTC
>many|.|TRBV20-1|TRBJ1-1
CSAIQGGTEAFF
TGCAGTGCTATCCAGGGCGGCACTGAAGCTTTCTTT
>many|.|TRBV20-1|TRBJ2-2
CSARDPLDTGELFF
TGCAGTGCTAGAGACCCCCTGGACACCGGGGAGCTGTTTTTT
>.|.|TRBV5-1|TRBJ2-7
CASSSDVVYEQYF
TGCGCCAGCAGCTCGGACGTGGTCTACGAGCAGTACTTC
>many|TRBD1|TRBV7-9|TRBJ1-1
CASSSTGGTALNTEAFF
TGTGCCAGCAGCTCCACGGGGGGGACAGCCTTGAACACTGAAGCTTTCTTT
>.|TRBD2|TRBV10-3|TRBJ2-7
CASSQGPSGSGYGQYF
TGTGCCAGCAGTCAGGGGCCTAGCGGGAGCGGCTACGGGCAGTACTTC
>.|.|TRBV13|TRBJ2-1
CASSPRGSGRHEQFF
TGTGCCAGCAGCCCCCGGGGTAGCGGTAGGCATGAGCAGTTCTTC
>.|.|TRBV10-3|TRBJ1-5
CAISEFRGAGNPNQPQHF
TGTGCCATCAGTGAGTTCCGAGGGGCAGGAAACCCAAATCAGCCCCAGCATTTT